The T cell receptor beta chain under discussion was sequenced for a study of blood T cell repertoires in COVID-19. Whole-study context: Nucleic acid was either cDNA or gDNA, and it came from T cells, B-cell-depleted T cells, or PBMCs.

Per the original data handling: Nucleated cell counts were estimated from reference gene primer amplification. The method was immunoSEQ multiplex PCR; TCRdb's version includes in-frame clones alone and lacks a portion of them. V and J calls and clone size follow that table, whereas D and trimming were derived from the DNA. The table records roughly 380,000 clones, about 89% of them present only once. The CDR3 totals 15 residues. V was pared by 4 bases and J by 1 base, with 15 bases between. Germline V gives CDR1 SGHKS, CDR2 YYEKEE (reference sequence). The sample consisted of peripheral blood. The TCR sequence derives from a woman aged 40 to 50 with COVID-19, enrolled during active disease. This chain uses TRBV5-5 with TRBJ2-7; a weak D match, TRBD1 (6 bases). The CDR3 protein is CASSLSRTASYEQYF. In DNA, the CDR3 is TGTGCCAGCAGCCTGAGCCGGACAGCATCCTACGAGCAGTACTTC.